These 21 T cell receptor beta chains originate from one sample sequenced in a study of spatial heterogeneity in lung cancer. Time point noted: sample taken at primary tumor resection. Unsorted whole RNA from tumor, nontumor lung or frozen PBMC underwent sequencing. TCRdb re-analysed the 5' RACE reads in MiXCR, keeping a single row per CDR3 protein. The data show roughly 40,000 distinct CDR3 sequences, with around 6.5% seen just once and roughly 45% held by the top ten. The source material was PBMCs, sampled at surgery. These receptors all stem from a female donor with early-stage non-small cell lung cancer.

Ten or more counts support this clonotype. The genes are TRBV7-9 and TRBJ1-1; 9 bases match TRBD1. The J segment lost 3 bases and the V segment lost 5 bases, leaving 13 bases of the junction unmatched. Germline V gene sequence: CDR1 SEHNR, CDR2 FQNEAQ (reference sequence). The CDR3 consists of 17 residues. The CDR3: CASSLGTGWMVDTEAFF. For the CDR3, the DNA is TGTGCCAGCAGCCTAGGGACAGGGTGGATGGTGGACACTGAAGCTTTCTTT.

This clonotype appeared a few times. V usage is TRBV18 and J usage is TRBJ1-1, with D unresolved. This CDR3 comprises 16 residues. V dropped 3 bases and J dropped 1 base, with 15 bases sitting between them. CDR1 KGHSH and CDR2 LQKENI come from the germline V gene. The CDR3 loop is CASSPVRTDSNTEAFF. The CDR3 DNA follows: TGTGCCAGCTCACCCGTAAGAACTGATTCGAACACTGAAGCTTTCTTT.

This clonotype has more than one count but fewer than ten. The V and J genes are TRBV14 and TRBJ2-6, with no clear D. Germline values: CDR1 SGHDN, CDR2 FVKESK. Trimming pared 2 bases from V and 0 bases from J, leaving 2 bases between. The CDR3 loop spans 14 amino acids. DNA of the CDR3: TGTGCCAGCAGCCAATCCTCTGGGGCCAACGTCCTGACTTTC. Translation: CASSQSSGANVLTF.

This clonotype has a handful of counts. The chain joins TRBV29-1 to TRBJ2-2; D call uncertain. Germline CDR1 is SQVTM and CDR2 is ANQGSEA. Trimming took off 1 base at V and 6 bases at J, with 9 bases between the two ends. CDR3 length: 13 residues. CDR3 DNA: TGCAGCGTTGAAGTGGGATGGGCCGGGGAGCTGTTTTTT. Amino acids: CSVEVGWAGELFF.

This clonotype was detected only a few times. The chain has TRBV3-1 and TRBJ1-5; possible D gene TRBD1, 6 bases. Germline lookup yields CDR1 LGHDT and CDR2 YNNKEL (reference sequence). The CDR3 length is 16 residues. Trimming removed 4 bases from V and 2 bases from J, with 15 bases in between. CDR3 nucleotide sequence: TGTGCCAGCAGCCGCAGTGAGGGGGGAGGCAATCAGCCCCAGCATTTT. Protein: CASSRSEGGGNQPQHF.

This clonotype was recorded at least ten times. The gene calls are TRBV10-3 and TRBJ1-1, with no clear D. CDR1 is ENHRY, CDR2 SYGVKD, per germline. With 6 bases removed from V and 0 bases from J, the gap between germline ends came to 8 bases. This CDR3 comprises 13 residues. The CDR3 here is CAISTVMNTEAFF. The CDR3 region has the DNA TGTGCCATCAGCACTGTCATGAACACTGAAGCTTTCTTT.

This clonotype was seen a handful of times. This chain's CDR3 is CSVTDRGYGYTF. DNA of the CDR3: TGCAGCGTTACTGACAGGGGCTATGGCTACACCTTC. The rearrangement links TRBV29-1 to TRBJ1-2; 8 positions agree with TRBD1. This CDR3 comprises 12 residues. The V segment lost 5 bases and the J segment 4 bases; nucleotides outside the gene matches: 3. CDR1 is SQVTM, CDR2 ANQGSEA, per germline.

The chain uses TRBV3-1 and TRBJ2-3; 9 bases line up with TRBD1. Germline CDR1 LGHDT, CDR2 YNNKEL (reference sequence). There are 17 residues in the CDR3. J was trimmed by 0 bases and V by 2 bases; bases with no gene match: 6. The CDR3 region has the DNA TGTGCCAGCAGCCAATACCGGACAGGGGCTAGCACAGATACGCAGTATTTT. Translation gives CASSQYRTGASTDTQYF.

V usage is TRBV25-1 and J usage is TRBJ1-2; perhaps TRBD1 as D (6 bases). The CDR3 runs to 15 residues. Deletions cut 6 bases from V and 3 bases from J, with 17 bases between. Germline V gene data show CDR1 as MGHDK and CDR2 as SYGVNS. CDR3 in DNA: TGTGCCAGCAGACCCAGGATAGGGGGAGACTATGGCTACACCTTC. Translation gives CASRPRIGGDYGYTF.

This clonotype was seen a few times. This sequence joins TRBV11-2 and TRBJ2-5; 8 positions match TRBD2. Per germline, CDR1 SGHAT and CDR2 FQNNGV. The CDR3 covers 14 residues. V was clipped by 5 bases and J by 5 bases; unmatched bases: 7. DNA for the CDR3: TGTGCCAGCAGCGGAACTGGCGGGGGGGAGACCCAGTACTTC. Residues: CASSGTGGGETQYF.

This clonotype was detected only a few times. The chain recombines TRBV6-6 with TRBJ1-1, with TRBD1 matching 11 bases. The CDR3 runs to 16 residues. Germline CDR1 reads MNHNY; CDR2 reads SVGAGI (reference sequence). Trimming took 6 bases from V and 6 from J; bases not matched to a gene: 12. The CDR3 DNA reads TGTGCCAGCAGACCCCGCTCGGACAGGGGGCAATCTGAAGCTTTCTTT. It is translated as CASRPRSDRGQSEAFF.

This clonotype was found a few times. In DNA, the CDR3 is TGTGCCACCAGCCCAGCGGGGTCGGTCACTGAAGCTTTCTTT. Its protein is CATSPAGSVTEAFF. The chain has TRBV24-1 and TRBJ1-1; D not certain. CDR1 is KGHDR, CDR2 SFDVKD, per germline. The length of the CDR3 is 14 residues. V was clipped by 7 bases and J by 4 bases, with 15 bases between them.

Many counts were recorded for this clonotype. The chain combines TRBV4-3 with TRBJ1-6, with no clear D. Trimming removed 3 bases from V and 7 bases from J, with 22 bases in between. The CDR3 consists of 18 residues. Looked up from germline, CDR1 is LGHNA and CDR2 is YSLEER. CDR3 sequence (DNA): TGCGCCAGCAGCCAGGGTGAGGTGGGCGGATATACGAATTCACCCCTCCACTTT. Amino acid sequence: CASSQGEVGGYTNSPLHF.

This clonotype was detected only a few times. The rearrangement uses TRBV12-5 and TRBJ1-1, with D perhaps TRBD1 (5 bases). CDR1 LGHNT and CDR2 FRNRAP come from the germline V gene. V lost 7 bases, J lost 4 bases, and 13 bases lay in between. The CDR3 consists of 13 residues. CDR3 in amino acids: CASARGASTEAFF. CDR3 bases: TGTGCTAGTGCCCGAGGGGCCAGCACTGAAGCTTTCTTT.

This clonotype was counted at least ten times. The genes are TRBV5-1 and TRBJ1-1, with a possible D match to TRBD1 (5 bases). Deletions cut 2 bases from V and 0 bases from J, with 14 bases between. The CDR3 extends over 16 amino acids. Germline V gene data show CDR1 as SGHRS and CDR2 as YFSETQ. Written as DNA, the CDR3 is TGCGCCAGCAGCTTAGAGGGACGGACCATGAACACTGAAGCTTTCTTT. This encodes CASSLEGRTMNTEAFF.

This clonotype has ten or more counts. The CDR3 DNA sequence: TGTGCCACCGGAGGGGGTCTGGGCTCTGGGGCCAACGTCCTGACTTTC. Amino acid sequence: CATGGGLGSGANVLTF. J is TRBJ2-6 and V is TRBV28; D may correspond to TRBD1 or TRBD2 (6 bases each). The CDR3 extends over 16 amino acids. Germline V gives CDR1 MDHEN, CDR2 SYDVKM. V lost 10 bases and J lost 0, with 16 bases in between.

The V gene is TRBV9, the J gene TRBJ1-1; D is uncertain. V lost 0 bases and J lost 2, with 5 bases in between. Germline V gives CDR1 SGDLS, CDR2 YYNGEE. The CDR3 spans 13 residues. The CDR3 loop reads CASSVEVNTEAFF. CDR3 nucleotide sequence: TGTGCCAGCAGCGTAGAAGTAAACACTGAAGCTTTCTTT.

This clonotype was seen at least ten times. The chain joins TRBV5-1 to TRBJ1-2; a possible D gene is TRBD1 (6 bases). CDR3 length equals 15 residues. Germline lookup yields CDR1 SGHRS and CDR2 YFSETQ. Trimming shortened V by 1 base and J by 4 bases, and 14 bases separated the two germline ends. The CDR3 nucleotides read TGCGCCAGCAGCTTGCAAGGGGACACCATCTATGGCTACACCTTC. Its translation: CASSLQGDTIYGYTF.

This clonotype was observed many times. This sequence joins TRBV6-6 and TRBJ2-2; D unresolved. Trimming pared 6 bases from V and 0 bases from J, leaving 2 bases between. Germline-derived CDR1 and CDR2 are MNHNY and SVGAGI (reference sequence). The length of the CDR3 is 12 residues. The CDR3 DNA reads TGTGCCAGCAGGCCGAACACCGGGGAGCTGTTTTTT. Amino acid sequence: CASRPNTGELFF.

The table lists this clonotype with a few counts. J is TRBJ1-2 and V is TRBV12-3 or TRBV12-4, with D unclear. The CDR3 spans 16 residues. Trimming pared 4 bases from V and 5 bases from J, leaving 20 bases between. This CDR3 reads CASSSYPGRGGYGYTF. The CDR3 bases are TGTGCCAGCAGTTCCTACCCCGGAAGAGGAGGATATGGCTACACCTTC.

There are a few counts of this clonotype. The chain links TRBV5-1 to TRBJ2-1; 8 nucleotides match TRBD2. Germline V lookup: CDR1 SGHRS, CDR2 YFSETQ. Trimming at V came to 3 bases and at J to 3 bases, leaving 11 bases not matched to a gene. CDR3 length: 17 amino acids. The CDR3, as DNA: TGCGCCAGCAGCTCGGAGATTAGCGGGGCCGGCTACAATGAGCAGTTCTTC. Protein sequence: CASSSEISGAGYNEQFF.